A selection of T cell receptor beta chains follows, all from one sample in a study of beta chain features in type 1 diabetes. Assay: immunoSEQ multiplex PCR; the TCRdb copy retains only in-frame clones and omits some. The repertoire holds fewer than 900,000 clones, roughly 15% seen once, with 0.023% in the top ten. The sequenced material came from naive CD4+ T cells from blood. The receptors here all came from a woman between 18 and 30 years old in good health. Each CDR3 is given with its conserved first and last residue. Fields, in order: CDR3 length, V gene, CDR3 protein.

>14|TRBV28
CAGKPRVAQPPQFF
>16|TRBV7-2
CASSLTSPLVTGELFF
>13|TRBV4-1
CASSQRQGDTQYF
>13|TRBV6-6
CASSSVLGQPQHF
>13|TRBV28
CASSAPGQETQYF
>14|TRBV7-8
CASSLNELGNEQFF
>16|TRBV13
CASSKGQGAQSREAFF
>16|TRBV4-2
CASSQEGLAGYNEQFF
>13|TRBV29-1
CSVKGLAGVEQFF
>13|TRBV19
CASSIREGNEQFF
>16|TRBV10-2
CASSEISGRGQETQYF
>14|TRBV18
CASSTRDTQGTQYF
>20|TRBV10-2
CASSESRGLAGGRNQVRGVF
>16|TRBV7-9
CASSGLTPAFYNEQFF
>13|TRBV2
CASSEILQGEQYF
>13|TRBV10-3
CAISAQMNTEAFF
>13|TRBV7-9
CASSLIGDSGQYF
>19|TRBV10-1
CASSETNPRGPLGNQPQHF
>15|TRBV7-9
CASSLVVLNTGELFF
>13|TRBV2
CATSRGLNTEAFF
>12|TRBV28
CASSGSPNEQFF
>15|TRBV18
CASSPLLRGTYEQYF
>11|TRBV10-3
CATSGGYEQYF
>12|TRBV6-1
CASSTHHNEQFF
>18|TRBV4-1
CASSQDHWSASSYNEQFF
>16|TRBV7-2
CASSISGGVGWNEQFF
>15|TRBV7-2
CASSLGTGGNQPQHF
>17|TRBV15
CATSRPSRGSGANVLTF
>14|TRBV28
CASRPGQLSYEQYF
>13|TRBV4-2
CASSQVIAYEQYF
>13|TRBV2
CARRTADNYGYTF